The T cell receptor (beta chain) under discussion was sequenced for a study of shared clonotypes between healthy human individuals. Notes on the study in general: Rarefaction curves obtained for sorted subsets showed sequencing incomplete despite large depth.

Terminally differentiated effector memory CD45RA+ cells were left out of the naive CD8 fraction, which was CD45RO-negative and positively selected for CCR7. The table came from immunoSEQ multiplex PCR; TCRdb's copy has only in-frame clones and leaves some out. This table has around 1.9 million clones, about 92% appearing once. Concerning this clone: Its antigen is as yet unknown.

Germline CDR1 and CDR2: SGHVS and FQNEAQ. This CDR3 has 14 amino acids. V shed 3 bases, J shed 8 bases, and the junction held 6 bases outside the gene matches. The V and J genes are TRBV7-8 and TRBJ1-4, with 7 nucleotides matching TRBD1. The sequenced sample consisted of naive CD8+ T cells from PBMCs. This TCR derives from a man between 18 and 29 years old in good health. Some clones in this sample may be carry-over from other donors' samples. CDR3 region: CASSLTGLGEKLFF. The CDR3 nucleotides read TGTGCCAGCAGCTTGACAGGGTTAGGGGAAAAACTGTTTTTT.